This T cell receptor (beta chain) was profiled in a study of cytomegalovirus exposure and HLA in healthy donors. Points from the study as a whole: A prior analysis recorded that most TCR beta V segments were productive about 87% or about 30% of the time.

PCR employed 60 Vbeta and 13 Jbeta primers. Clones were sequenced by immunoSEQ multiplex PCR, and TCRdb holds only the in-frame ones, with some missing. The sample shows about 160,000 clones, around four fifths of them seen only once. Likely unrecorded immune exposures existed in these nominally healthy donors. This clone was recorded a few times. No antigen is known for it. The CDR3 is 15 amino acids. Between the trimmed V and J ends, which lost 10 bases and 0 bases, there was a span of 16 bases. Germline values: CDR1 SNHLY, CDR2 FYNNEI. Sequencing was carried out using PBMCs. The V and J genes are TRBV2 and TRBJ2-1; perhaps TRBD1 as D (5 bases). The TCR comes from a woman between 18 and 29 years old in good health and CMV-seronegative. CDR3 protein: CATSRQLGSYNEQFF. CDR3 DNA sequence: TGTGCCACCTCCCGACAGCTAGGCTCCTACAATGAGCAGTTCTTC.